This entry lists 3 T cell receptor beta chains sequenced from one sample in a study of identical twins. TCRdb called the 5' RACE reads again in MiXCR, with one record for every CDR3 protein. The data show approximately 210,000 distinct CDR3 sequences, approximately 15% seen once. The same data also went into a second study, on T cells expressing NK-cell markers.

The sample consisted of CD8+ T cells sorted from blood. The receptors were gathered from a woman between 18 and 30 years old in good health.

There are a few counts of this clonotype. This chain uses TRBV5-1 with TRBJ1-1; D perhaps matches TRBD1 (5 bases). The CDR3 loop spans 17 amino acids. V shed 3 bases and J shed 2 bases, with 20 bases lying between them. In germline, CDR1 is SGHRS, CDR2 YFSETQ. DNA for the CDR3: TGCGCCAGCAGCTCCCCAGGGCGCCTCTACTCTAACACTGAAGCTTTCTTT. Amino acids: CASSSPGRLYSNTEAFF.

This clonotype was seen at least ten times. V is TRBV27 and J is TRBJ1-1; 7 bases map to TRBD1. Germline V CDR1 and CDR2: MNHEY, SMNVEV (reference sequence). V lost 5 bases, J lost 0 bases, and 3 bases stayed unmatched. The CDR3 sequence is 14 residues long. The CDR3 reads CASSPQGLNTEAFF. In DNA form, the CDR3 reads TGTGCCAGCAGTCCACAGGGGTTGAACACTGAAGCTTTCTTT.

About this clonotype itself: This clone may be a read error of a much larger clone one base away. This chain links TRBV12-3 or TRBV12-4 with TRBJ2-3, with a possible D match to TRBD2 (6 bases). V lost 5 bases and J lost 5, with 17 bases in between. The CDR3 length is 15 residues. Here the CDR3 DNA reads TGTGCCAGCAGTCTCTTAACGGGAGCGGTAGATACGCAGTATTTT. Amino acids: CASSLLTGAVDTQYF.